A selection of T cell receptor beta chains follows, all from one sample in a study of CD8 T cells in ankylosing spondylitis. TCRdb itself ran the 5' RACE reads through MiXCR, one entry per CDR3 protein. The sample lists about 130,000 distinct CDR3 sequences; roughly 6.6% were seen once. Sequencing input: blood, either unsorted or a sorted T cell fraction (not recorded which). Receptors originate from a male donor with ankylosing spondylitis or in good health (not recorded which). The CDR3 runs from the conserved cysteine through the conserved F or W. A D gene is named only where the DNA matches it firmly. The size of a clone is reported for some rows only, either as once, few or many, or as a class for expanded clones.

NA	TRBJ2-2	TRBV10-3	NA	TGTGCCATCAGTGAAGTCGGGGAGCTGTTTTTT	CAISEVGELFF
many	TRBJ1-2	TRBV5-1	NA	TGCGCCAGCAGTTCCAATCAGGACTATGGCTACACCTTC	CASSSNQDYGYTF
many	TRBJ2-1	TRBV6-2/TRBV6-3	TRBD1	TGTGCCAGCGGACCGACGGACAGGGCTCTTGAGCAGTTCTTC	CASGPTDRALEQFF
many	TRBJ2-1	TRBV7-6	TRBD1	TGTGCCAGCAGTTCAGACAGGGCTTCCTACAATGAGCAGTTCTTC	CASSSDRASYNEQFF
many	TRBJ1-1	TRBV5-1	NA	TGCGCCAGCAGCTTGGGGTACAGGAGTCGACTTATGAACACTGAAGCTTTCTTT	CASSLGYRSRLMNTEAFF
many	TRBJ2-1	TRBV20-1	NA	TGCAGTGCCCCGAATGAGGGGGGCTACAATGAGCAGTTCTTC	CSAPNEGGYNEQFF
many	TRBJ2-1	TRBV6-2/TRBV6-3	TRBD2	TGTGCCAGCAGACGTCTTTTAGCGGGAAGCTCCTACAATGAGCAGTTCTTC	CASRRLLAGSSYNEQFF
many	TRBJ1-5	TRBV5-1	NA	TGCGCCAGCAGCCTGGGGGGGAGCAGCAATCAGCCCCAGCATTTT	CASSLGGSSNQPQHF
many	TRBJ2-3	TRBV7-8	TRBD2	TGTGCCAGCAGCTTAGTTCGACGCGGGACTAGCGGCACAGATACGCAGTATTTT	CASSLVRRGTSGTDTQYF
many	TRBJ1-5	TRBV10-3	NA	TGTGCCATCGCCCGGGAGGGAGGAAATCAGCCCCAGCATTTT	CAIAREGGNQPQHF
many	TRBJ2-1	TRBV7-2	NA	TGTGCCAGCAGCTTAGACCCGGGGACGGCCAATGAGCAGTTCTTC	CASSLDPGTANEQFF
many	TRBJ1-5	TRBV20-1	TRBD1	TGCAGTTCCCTAGACAGGGGATATCAGCCCCAGCATTTT	CSSLDRGYQPQHF
NA	TRBJ2-1	TRBV12-3/TRBV12-4	NA	TGTGCCAGCAGTTTCCAGGGGTGGAATGAGCAGTTCTTC	CASSFQGWNEQFF